This TCR beta chain was sequenced for a study of cytomegalovirus exposure and HLA in healthy donors. The study, taken as a whole, reports: Common viral pathogens were later found to be apparently linked to several of the most significant clusters. TCR beta V segments were, for the most part, productive about 87% or about 30% of the time in an earlier analysis.

PCR was performed using 60 Vbeta and 13 Jbeta primers. Using immunoSEQ multiplex PCR, the repertoire was profiled, and TCRdb retains in-frame clones only, with some absent. The profile shows 200,000 to 250,000 clones, around 86% of them singletons. The CDR3 contains 13 residues. V was clipped by 0 bases and J by 7 bases, with 7 bases between them. In germline, CDR1 is MNHEY, CDR2 SVGAGI. For this clone: The antigen is undetermined.

The source is a woman in her forties in good health and CMV-seronegative. The chain links TRBV6-5 to TRBJ2-1; no clear D. The sample taken for sequencing was PBMCs. The chain's CDR3 is CASSYSAQNEQFF. The CDR3 nucleotides are TGTGCCAGCAGTTACTCCGCACAGAATGAGCAGTTCTTC.